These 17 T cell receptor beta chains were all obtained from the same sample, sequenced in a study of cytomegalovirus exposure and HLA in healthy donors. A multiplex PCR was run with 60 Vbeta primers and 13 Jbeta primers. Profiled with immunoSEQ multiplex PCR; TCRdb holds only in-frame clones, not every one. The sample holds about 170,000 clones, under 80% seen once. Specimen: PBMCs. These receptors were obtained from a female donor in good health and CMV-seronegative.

This CDR3 reads CAWTNRGKEAFF. The CDR3 nucleotides read TGTGCCTGGACCAACAGGGGCAAAGAAGCTTTCTTT. The J gene is TRBJ1-1, the V gene TRBV30; 7 bases match TRBD1. Germline V lookup: CDR1 GTSNPN, CDR2 SVGIG (reference sequence). The CDR3 is 12 residues long. J lost 8 bases, V lost 4 bases, and 7 bases had no gene match.

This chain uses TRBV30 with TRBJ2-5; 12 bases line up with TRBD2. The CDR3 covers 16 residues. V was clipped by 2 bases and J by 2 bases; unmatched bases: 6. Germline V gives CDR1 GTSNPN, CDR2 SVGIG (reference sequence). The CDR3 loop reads CAWSPGTSGFQETQYF. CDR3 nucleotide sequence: TGTGCCTGGAGTCCCGGGACTAGCGGGTTTCAAGAGACCCAGTACTTC. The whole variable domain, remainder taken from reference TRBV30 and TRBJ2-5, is SQTIHQWPATLVQPVGSPLSLECTVEGTSNPNLYWYRQAAGRGLQLLFYSVGIGQISSEVPQNLSASRPQDRQFILSSKKLLLSDSGFYLCAWSPGTSGFQETQYFGPGTRLLVL.

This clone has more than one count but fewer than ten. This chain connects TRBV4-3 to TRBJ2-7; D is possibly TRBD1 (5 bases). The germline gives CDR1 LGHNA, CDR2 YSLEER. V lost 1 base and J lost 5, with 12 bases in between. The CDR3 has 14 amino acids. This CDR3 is CASSQGFREDEQYF. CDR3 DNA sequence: TGCGCCAGCAGCCAAGGTTTCAGGGAAGACGAGCAGTACTTC.

CDR3 region: CASSFRGANVLTF. As DNA, the CDR3 is TGTGCCAGCAGCTTTCGGGGGGCCAACGTCCTGACTTTC. The chain carries TRBV7-8 and TRBJ2-6; no clear D. V lost 3 bases and J lost 4, with 4 bases in between. The CDR3 loop spans 13 amino acids. In germline, CDR1 is SGHVS, CDR2 FQNEAQ.

CDR3 nucleotides: TGTGCCAGCAGTCGGGGACAGCCTTACGAGCAGTACTTC. This encodes CASSRGQPYEQYF. The J gene is TRBJ2-7, the V gene TRBV27; TRBD1 matches 7 bases. Trimming took 5 bases from V and 4 from J; bases not matched to a gene: 5. This CDR3 region has 13 residues. CDR1 and CDR2 from the germline V gene are MNHEY and SMNVEV (reference sequence).

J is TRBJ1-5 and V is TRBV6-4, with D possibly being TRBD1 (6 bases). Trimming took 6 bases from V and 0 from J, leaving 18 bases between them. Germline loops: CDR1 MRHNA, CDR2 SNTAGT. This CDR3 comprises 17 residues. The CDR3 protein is CASSLGAGVGSNQPQHF. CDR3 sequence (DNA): TGTGCCAGCAGCCTAGGAGCAGGGGTGGGTAGCAATCAGCCCCAGCATTTT.

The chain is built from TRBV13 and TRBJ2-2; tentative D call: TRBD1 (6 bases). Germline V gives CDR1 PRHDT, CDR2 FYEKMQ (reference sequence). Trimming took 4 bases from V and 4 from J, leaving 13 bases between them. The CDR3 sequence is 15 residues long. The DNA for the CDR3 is TGTGCCAGCAGCTCAAACTACAGGGCCACCGGGGAGCTGTTTTTT. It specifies CASSSNYRATGELFF. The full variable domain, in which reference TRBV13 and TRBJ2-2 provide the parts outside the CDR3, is AAGVIQSPRHLIKEKRETATLKCYPIPRHDTVYWYQQGPGQDPQFLISFYEKMQSDKGSIPDRFSAQQFSDYHSELNMSSLELGDSALYFCASSSNYRATGELFFGEGSRLTVL.

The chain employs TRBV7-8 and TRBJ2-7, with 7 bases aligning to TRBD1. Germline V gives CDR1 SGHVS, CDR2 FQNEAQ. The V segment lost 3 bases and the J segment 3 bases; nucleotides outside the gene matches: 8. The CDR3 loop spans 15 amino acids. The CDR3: CASSFTGVGLYEQYF. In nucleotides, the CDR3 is TGTGCCAGCAGCTTTACAGGGGTAGGTCTCTACGAGCAGTACTTC.

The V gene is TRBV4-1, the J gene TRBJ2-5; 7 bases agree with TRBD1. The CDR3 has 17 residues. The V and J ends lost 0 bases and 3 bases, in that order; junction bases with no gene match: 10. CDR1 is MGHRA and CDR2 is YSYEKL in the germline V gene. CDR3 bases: TGCGCCAGCAGCCAAGAAGGGGGCAGGGAGTCCGAAGAGACCCAGTACTTC. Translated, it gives CASSQEGGRESEETQYF.

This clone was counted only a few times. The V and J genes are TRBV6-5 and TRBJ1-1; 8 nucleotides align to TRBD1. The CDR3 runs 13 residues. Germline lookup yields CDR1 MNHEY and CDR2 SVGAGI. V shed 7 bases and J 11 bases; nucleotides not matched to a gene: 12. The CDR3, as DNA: TGTGCCAGCATTCTTAGACAGGGGTTGCGTGCTTTCTTT. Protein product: CASILRQGLRAFF.

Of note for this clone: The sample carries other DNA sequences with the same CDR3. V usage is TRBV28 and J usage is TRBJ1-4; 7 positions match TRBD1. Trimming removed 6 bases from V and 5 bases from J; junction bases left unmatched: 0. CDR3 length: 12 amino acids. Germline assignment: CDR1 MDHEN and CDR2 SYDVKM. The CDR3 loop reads CASRQGNEKLFF. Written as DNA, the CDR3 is TGTGCCAGCAGACAGGGGAATGAAAAACTGTTTTTT.

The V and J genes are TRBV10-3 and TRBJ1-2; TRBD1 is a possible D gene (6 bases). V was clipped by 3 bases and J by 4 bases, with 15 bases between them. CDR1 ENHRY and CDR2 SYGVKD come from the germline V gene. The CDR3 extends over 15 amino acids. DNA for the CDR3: TGTGCCATCAGTGAAGGACAGCCAACACTCTATGGCTACACCTTC. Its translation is CAISEGQPTLYGYTF.

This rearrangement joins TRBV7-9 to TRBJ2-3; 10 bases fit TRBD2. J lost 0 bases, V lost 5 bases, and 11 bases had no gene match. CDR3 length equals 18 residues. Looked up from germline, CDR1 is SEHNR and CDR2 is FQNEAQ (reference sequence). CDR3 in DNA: TGTGCCAGCAGCATACTAGCGGGGAGAAGATTTAGCACAGATACGCAGTATTTT. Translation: CASSILAGRRFSTDTQYF.

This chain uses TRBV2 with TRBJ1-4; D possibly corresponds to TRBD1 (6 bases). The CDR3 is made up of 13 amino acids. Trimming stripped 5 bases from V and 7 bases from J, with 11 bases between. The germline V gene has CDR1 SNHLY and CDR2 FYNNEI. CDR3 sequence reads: CASSQQGIEKLFF. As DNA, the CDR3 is TGTGCCAGCAGTCAACAGGGAATTGAAAAACTGTTTTTT.

CDR3 loop: CASSLLTGYQETQYF. CDR3 nucleotide sequence: TGTGCCAGCAGCTTGCTGACAGGGTATCAAGAGACCCAGTACTTC. The chain links TRBV7-3 to TRBJ2-5, with TRBD1 matching 7 bases. V dropped 3 bases and J dropped 2; count of bases not matched to a gene: 6. The CDR3 runs 15 residues. Germline-derived CDR1 and CDR2 are SGHTA and FQGTGA. Variable domain in full (rest from reference TRBV7-3 and TRBJ2-5): GAGVSQTPSNKVTEKGKYVELRCDPISGHTALYWYRQSLGQGPEFLIYFQGTGAADDSGLPNDRFFAVRPEGSVSTLKIQRTERGDSAVYLCASSLLTGYQETQYFGPGTRLLVL.

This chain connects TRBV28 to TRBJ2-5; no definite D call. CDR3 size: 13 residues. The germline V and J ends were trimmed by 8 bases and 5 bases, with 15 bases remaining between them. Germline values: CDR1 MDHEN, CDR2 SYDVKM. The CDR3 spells CASVPPSAETQYF. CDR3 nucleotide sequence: TGTGCCAGCGTCCCTCCAAGCGCGGAGACCCAGTACTTC.

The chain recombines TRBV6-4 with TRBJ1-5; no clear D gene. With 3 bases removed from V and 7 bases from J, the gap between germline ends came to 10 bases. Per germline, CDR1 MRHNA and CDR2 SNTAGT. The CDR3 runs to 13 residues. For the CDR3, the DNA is TGTGCCAGCAGTGAAAGGGCGGGCCAGCCCCAGCATTTT. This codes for CASSERAGQPQHF.